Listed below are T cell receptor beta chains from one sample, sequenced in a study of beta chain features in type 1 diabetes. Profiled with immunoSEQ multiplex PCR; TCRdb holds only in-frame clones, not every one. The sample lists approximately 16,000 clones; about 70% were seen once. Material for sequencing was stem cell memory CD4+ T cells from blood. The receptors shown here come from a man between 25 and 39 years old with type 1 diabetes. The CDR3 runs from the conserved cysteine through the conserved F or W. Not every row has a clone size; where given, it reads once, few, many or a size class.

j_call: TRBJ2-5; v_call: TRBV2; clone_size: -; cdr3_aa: CASSQGRASQETQYF
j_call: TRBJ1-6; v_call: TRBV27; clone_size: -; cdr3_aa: CASSALFNNRNSYNSPLHF
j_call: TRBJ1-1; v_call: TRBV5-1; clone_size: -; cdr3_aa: CASSFSQLNTEAFF
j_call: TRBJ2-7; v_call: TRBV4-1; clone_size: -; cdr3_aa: CASSRFRGDPSGYEQYF
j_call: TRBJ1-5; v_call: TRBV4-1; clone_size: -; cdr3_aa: CASSREGTGQPQHF
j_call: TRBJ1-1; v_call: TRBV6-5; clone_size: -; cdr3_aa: CASSEQAWAEAFF
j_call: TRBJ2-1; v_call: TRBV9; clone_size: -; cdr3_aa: CASSPPARGGHEQFF
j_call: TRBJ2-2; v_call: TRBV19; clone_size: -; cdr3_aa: CASRSLAGSRGELFF
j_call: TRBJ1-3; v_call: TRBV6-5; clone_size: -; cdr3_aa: CAATGAGNTIYF
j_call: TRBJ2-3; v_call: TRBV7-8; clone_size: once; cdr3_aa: CASSRTSYTDTQYF
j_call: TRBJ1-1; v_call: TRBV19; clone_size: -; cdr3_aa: CASSFLGDQNTEAFF
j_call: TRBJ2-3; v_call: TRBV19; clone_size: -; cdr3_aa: CASSMAGSGEPTDTQYF
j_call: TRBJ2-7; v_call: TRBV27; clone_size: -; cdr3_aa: CASSATRLVREQYF
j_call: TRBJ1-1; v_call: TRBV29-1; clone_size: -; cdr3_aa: CSVEKRDRATEAFF
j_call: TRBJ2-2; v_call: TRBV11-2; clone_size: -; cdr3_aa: CASNMGGGYGELFF
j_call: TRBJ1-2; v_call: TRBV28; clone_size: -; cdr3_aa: CASSLADTAYGYTF
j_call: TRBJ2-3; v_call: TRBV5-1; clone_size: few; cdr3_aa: CASSLEGGSDTQYF
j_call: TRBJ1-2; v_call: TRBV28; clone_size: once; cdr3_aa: CASSLNSPGRGGGYTF
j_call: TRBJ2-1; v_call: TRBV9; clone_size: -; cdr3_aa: CASSVWDRGSYNEQFF
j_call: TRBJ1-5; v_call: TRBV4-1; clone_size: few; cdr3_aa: CASSPYGGHQPQHF
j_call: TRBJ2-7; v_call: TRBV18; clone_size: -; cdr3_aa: CASSPTGVSYEQYF
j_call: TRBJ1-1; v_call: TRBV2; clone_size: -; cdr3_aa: CANRDRGPNTEAFF
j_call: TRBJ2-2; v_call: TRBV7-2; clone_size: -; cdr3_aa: CASSFSSGGGGTGELFF
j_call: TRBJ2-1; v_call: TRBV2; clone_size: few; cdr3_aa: CASSALAPNEQFF
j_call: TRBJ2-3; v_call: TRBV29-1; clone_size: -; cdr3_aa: CSVDGHHSTDTQYF
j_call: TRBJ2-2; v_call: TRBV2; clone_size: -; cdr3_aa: CASSYYTGELFF
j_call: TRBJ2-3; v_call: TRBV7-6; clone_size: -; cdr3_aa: CASSLGQGTDTQYF
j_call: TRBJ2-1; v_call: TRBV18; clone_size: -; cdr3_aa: CASSPPQGFSYNEQFF
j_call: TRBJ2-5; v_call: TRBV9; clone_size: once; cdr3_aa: CASSPPGAQETQYF
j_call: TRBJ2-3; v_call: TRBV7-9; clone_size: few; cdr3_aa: CASSRAGTYLTDTQYF
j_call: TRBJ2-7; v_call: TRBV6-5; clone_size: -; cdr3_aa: CVTGSSYEQYF
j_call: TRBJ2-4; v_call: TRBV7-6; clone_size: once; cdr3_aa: CASSLADRTLAKNIQYF
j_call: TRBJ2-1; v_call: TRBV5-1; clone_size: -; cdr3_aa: CASSLGPGGNEQFF
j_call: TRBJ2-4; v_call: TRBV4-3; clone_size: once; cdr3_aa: CASSQDWGRNIQYF
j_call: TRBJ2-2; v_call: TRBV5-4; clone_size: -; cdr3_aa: CASSPRTAGTGELFF
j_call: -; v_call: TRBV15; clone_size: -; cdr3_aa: CATSRDSGYEQYF
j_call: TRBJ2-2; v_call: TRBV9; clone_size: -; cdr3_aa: CASSVEGITGELFF
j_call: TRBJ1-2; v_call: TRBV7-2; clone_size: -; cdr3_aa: CASRRRDRGVDGYTF
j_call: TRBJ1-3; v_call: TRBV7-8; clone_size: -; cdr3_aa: CASSLPREPGNTIYF
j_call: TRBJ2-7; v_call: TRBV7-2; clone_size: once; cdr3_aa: CASSPQTAGRLEQYF
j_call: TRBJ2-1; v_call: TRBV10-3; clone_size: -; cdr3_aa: CAISGQGAKNEQFF
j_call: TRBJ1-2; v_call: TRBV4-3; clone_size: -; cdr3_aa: CASSHGTGDGYTF